The source of this TCR beta chain is a study of cytomegalovirus exposure and HLA in healthy donors. On the study more broadly: Early released data comprised around 80 million unique TCRs from HLA-typed donors.

General observations from the study: CMV antigen specificity was confirmed in vitro for a few CMV-associated chains.

PCR used 60 Vbeta primers and 13 Jbeta primers. Generated by immunoSEQ multiplex PCR, the TCRdb table keeps only in-frame clones and is missing some. This table has roughly 200,000 clones, about four fifths appearing once. The CDR3 runs to 17 residues. The V gene end was trimmed by 1 base and the J gene end by 4 bases; junction bases not matched to a gene: 7. Germline V lookup: CDR1 LGHNA, CDR2 YSLEER. In regard to this clone: Its target is unknown.

The sequenced sample consisted of PBMCs. The chain combines TRBV4-3 with TRBJ2-2; 9 bases agree with TRBD1. The TCR originated in a woman under 30 in good health and CMV-seronegative. Here the CDR3 DNA reads TGCGCCAGCAGCCAAGTCCCCGGGACAGGGCTCACCGGGGAGCTGTTTTTT. It codes for CASSQVPGTGLTGELFF.